This entry lists 4 T cell receptor beta chains sequenced from one sample in a study of T cells in Graves' hyperthyroidism and ophthalmopathy. Authors of the study amplified TCR beta CDR3 regions from RNA transcripts. A first-round RT-PCR of the TCR CDR3 used the HTBI primer set. TCRdb reanalysed the multiplex PCR reads using MiXCR and keeps one entry per CDR3 protein. This table has roughly 650,000 distinct CDR3 sequences, approximately 16% appearing once. Sequencing was performed on blood. These receptors were obtained from a woman between 40 and 50 years old with Graves' ophthalmopathy.

This clonotype showed up many times. The chain couples TRBV5-1 to TRBJ2-7; TRBD2 matches at 7 bases. There are 15 residues in the CDR3. V trimming: 4 bases; J trimming: 5 bases; junction bases outside the gene matches: 12. CDR1 and CDR2 (germline): SGHRS, YFSETQ. CDR3 sequence: CASSPTPGGSHEQYF. The CDR3 coding sequence is TGCGCCAGCAGCCCGACCCCCGGGGGGTCCCACGAGCAGTACTTC. Full variable domain (remainder filled in from reference TRBV5-1 and TRBJ2-7): KAGVTQTPRYLIKTRGQQVTLSCSPISGHRSVSWYQQTPGQGLQFLFEYFSETQRNKGNFPGRFSGRQFSNSRSEMNVSTLELGDSALYLCASSPTPGGSHEQYFGPGTRLTVT.

Only a few counts were recorded for this clonotype. V and J are TRBV28 and TRBJ1-6, with 7 nucleotides matching TRBD1. CDR1 and CDR2 (germline): MDHEN, SYDVKM. The J segment lost 5 bases and the V segment lost 11 bases, leaving 6 bases of the junction unmatched. CDR3 length: 13 amino acids. The CDR3 nucleotides are TGTGCCTGCGGACAGGCCCATAATTCACCCCTCCACTTT. This gives the protein CACGQAHNSPLHF.

This clonotype was counted ten times or more. The chain is built from TRBV3-1 and TRBJ1-5; D call uncertain. Trimming took off 0 bases at V and 4 bases at J, with 10 bases between the two ends. There are 15 residues in the CDR3. The germline CDR1 and CDR2 sequences are LGHDT and YNNKEL (reference sequence). The CDR3 loop reads CASSQDTTANQPQHF. CDR3 nucleotides: TGTGCCAGCAGCCAAGATACGACGGCAAATCAGCCCCAGCATTTT.

This clonotype was observed a single time. The CDR3 region has the DNA TGTGCCAGCAGCCTGCGGTTACAGGCTAACACAGATACGCAGTATTTT. It is translated as CASSLRLQANTDTQYF. The J gene is TRBJ2-3, the V gene TRBV7-9, with TRBD1 as a possible D gene (5 bases). The CDR3 has 16 residues. Trimming pared 5 bases from V and 2 bases from J, leaving 17 bases between. CDR1 SEHNR and CDR2 FQNEAQ come from the germline V gene (reference sequence).